The next 5 T cell receptor beta chains were all read from a single sample in a study of T cells after yellow fever vaccination. MiXCR was run by TCRdb on the 5' RACE reads, yielding one entry per CDR3 protein. The sample carries around 140,000 distinct CDR3 sequences, less than 8.5% recorded once. The specimen was CD4+ T cells sorted from PBMCs, collected 10 days after the yellow fever booster vaccination. The receptors derive from a man younger than 45 who received the YFV17D yellow fever vaccine.

This clonotype was observed at least ten times. The chain combines TRBV19 with TRBJ2-5; D is unresolved. Germline CDR1 reads LNHDA; CDR2 reads SQIVND (reference sequence). V dropped 1 base and J dropped 3 bases, with 3 bases sitting between them. The CDR3 contains 12 residues. This chain's CDR3 is CASSIGKETQYF. In DNA form, the CDR3 reads TGTGCCAGTAGTATAGGGAAAGAGACCCAGTACTTC.

A few counts support this clonotype. This sequence joins TRBV4-3 and TRBJ1-4; D may be TRBD1 (5 bases). Germline values: CDR1 LGHNA, CDR2 YSLEER. V lost 0 bases, J lost 0 bases, and 11 bases lay in between. The CDR3 contains 17 residues. CDR3 coding DNA: TGCGCCAGCAGCCAAGACGTCCTCAGGGCAACTAATGAAAAACTGTTTTTT. Amino acids: CASSQDVLRATNEKLFF.

This clonotype has at least ten counts. This rearrangement joins TRBV21-1 to TRBJ2-1; the table's D call TRBD2 went unverified against the DNA. TRBV21-1 is deemed a pseudogene. The length of the CDR3 is 16 residues. The CDR3 sequence: CASSKGSGRVGNEQFF. In DNA, the CDR3 is TGTGCCAGCAGCAAAGGCAGCGGGAGAGTTGGCAATGAGCAGTTCTTC.

Many counts were recorded for this clonotype. This sequence joins TRBV11-2 and TRBJ2-3, with 13 bases matching TRBD2. This CDR3 has 18 amino acids. J gave up 4 bases and V 2 bases, and 9 bases lay outside the gene matches. Germline assignment: CDR1 SGHAT and CDR2 FQNNGV. CDR3 sequence (DNA): TGTGCCAGCAGCTTACAACCACTAGCGGGAGGGCGCGCAGATACGCAGTATTTT. Protein: CASSLQPLAGGRADTQYF. Complete variable domain (other parts from reference TRBV11-2 and TRBJ2-3): EAGVAQSPRYKIIEKRQSVAFWCNPISGHATLYWYQQILGQGPKLLIQFQNNGVVDDSQLPKDRFSAERLKGVDSTLKIQPAKLEDSAVYLCASSLQPLAGGRADTQYFGPGTRLTVL.

At least ten counts were recorded for this clonotype. This rearrangement joins TRBV6-1 to TRBJ2-3; D perhaps matches TRBD2 (6 bases). Germline V gene lookup returns CDR1 MNHNS and CDR2 SASEGT. The V gene lost 3 bases and the J gene lost 0 bases, with 10 bases spanning the gap. This CDR3 has 15 residues. The CDR3 coding sequence is TGTGCCAGCAGTGAGGGGGACTTGAGCACAGATACGCAGTATTTT. Its protein is CASSEGDLSTDTQYF.